The source of this T cell receptor (beta chain) is a study of shared clonotypes between healthy human individuals. Study details: CD4 naive and memory got three plates each, CD8 naive two, CD8 memory one.

Terminally differentiated effector memory CD45RA+ cells were excluded from the naive CD8 cells, which were CD45RO-negative and positively selected for CCR7. The study drew its donors from healthy HIV-negative adults without recent acute infections or vaccinations. Replicate PCRs for sorted subsets used about 200 ng DNA; this equaled 25,000 to 35,000 T cell genomes. The authors' processing: Owing to the provision of junction-only sequences devoid of quality scores by immunoSEQ, filtering differed. Data came from immunoSEQ multiplex PCR; TCRdb stores just in-frame clones and leaves some out. Clone size and the V and J calls come from that table; the DNA yielded D and trimming. The data contain hundreds of thousands of clones, about 98% of them singletons. V was cut by 0 bases and J by 0 bases, with 19 bases left in between. The germline V gene encodes CDR1 SGDLS and CDR2 YYNGEE. The CDR3 has 20 amino acids.

This receptor was taken from a man aged 25-45 years in good health. V is TRBV9 and J is TRBJ2-6, with D perhaps TRBD1 or TRBD2 (5 bases each). Sequencing was done on a sample of naive CD8+ T cells sorted from blood. The CDR3 here is CASSVDQQGAYHSGANVLTF. The CDR3 coding sequence is TGTGCCAGCAGCGTAGATCAGCAGGGAGCCTACCACTCTGGGGCCAACGTCCTGACTTTC.